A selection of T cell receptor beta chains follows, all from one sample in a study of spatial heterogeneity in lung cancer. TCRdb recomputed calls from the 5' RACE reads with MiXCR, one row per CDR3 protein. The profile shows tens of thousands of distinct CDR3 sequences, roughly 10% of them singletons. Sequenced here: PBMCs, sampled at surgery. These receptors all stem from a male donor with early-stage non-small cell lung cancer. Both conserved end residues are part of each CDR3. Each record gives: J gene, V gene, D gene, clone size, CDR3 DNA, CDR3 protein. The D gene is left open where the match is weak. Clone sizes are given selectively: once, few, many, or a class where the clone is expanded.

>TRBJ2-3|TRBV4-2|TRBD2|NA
TGTGCCAGCAGTTTAGCGGGGCCCACAGATACGCAGTATTTT
CASSLAGPTDTQYF
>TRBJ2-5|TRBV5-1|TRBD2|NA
TGCGCCAGCAGCCTCGGGGTAGCGGGGCCCCAAGAGACCCAGTGCTTC
CASSLGVAGPQETQCF
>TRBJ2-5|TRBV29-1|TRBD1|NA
TGCACCGGACAGGAGCGGGAGACCCAGTACTTC
CTGQERETQYF
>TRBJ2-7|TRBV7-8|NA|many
TGTGCCAGCAGCCCAGACGGATACGAGCAGTACTTC
CASSPDGYEQYF
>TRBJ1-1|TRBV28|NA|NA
TGTGTCAGCAGTTTAGGCACAATGAACACTGAAGCTTTCTTT
CVSSLGTMNTEAFF
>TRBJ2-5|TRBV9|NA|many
TGTGCCAGCAGCGTAGGAGGTCCGAAAGAGACCCAGTACTTC
CASSVGGPKETQYF
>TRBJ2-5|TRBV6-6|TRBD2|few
TGTGCCAGCAGTCTTAGGACTAGCGGCCAAGAGACCCAGTACTTC
CASSLRTSGQETQYF
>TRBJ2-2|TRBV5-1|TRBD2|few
TGCGCCAGCAGCGCACTAGCGGCTAACACCGGGGAGCTGTTTTTT
CASSALAANTGELFF
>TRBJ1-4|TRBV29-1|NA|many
TGCAGCGTTGCCTGGGGGCCTGAAAAACTGTTTTTT
CSVAWGPEKLFF
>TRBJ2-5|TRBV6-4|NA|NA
TGTGCCAGTTGCCGACAGCAAGAGACCCAGTACTTC
CASCRQQETQYF
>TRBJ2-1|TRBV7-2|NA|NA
TGTGCCAGCAGCCCTAGCAGGGTCCTCTCTTACAATGAGCAGTTCTTC
CASSPSRVLSYNEQFF
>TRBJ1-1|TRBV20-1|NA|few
TGCAGTGCCTTTAACACTGAAGCTTTCTTT
CSAFNTEAFF
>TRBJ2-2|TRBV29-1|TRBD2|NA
TGCAGCGTCGCGGGAGCCGGGGAGCTGTTTTTT
CSVAGAGELFF
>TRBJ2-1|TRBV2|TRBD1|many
TGTGCCAGCTCACAGGGGACCCTCAACAATGAGCAGTTCTTC
CASSQGTLNNEQFF
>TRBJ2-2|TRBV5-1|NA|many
TGCGCCAGCCGCCGGGTCAGGAACACCGGGGAGCTGTTTTTT
CASRRVRNTGELFF
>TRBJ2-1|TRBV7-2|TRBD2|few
TGTGCCAGCAGCAGGGACTACCACAATGAGCAGTTCTTC
CASSRDYHNEQFF
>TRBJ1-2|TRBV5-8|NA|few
TGTGCCAGCACCACCTTCTATGGCTACACCTTC
CASTTFYGYTF
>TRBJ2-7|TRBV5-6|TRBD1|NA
TGTGCCAGCAGCTTGAGGGGGCCGGGACAGCAGTACTTC
CASSLRGPGQQYF
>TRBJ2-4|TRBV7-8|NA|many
TGTGCCAGCAGCTTAGTTCAGAATGTCGACATTCAGTACTTC
CASSLVQNVDIQYF
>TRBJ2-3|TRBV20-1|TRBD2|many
TGCAGTGCCCGCCCGGGACTAGCATTGTCAGATACGCAGTATTTT
CSARPGLALSDTQYF
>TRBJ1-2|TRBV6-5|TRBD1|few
TGTGCCAGCAGTTACAATACAGGGGCTAACTATGGCTACACCTTC
CASSYNTGANYGYTF
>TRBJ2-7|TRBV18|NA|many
TGTGCCAGCTCCCCCGACCGCTTATCCTACGAGCAGTACTTC
CASSPDRLSYEQYF
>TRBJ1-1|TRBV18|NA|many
TGTGCCAGCTCACCCCGATACCCTGGAGGGGGGAACACTGAAGCTTTCTTT
CASSPRYPGGGNTEAFF
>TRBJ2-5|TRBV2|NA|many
TGTGCCAGCATTCGGGAGCAGGGGCGCGAAGAGACCCAGTACTTC
CASIREQGREETQYF
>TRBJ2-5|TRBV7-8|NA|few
TGTGCCAGCAGCTTAAGGTCCGTTCTTCAGACCCAGTACTTC
CASSLRSVLQTQYF
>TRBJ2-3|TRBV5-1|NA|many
TGCGCCAGCAGCTGGGACATTAGCACAGATACGCAGTATTTT
CASSWDISTDTQYF
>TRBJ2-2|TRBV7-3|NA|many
TGTGCCAGCAGTTCAGGGGCCGGGGAGCTGTTTTTT
CASSSGAGELFF
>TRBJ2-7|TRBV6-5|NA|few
TGTGCCAGCAGTTCGATGTACGAGCAGTACTTC
CASSSMYEQYF
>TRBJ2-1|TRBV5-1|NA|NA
TGCGCCAGCAGCCCCGGGACTGCTTACAATGAGCAGTTCTTC
CASSPGTAYNEQFF
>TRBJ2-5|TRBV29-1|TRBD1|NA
TGCAGCGTCAGGACAGGAAATCAAGAGACCCAGTACTTC
CSVRTGNQETQYF
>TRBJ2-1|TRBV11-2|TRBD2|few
TGTGCCAGCAGCATAAGAGGGACTAGCGGGGGGGCCGGTGAGCAGTTCTTC
CASSIRGTSGGAGEQFF
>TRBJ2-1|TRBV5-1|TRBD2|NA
TGCGCCAGCAGCCGAAAGACTAGCCCCGACAATGAGCAGTTCTTC
CASSRKTSPDNEQFF
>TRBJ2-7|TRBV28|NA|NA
TGTGCCAGCAGTCCAGGGTTTTTTTCCGGATACGAGCAGTACTTC
CASSPGFFSGYEQYF
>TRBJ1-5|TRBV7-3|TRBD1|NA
TGTGCCAGCAGCTTGGCCAGGGGGCTCACCAAGGGCAATCAGCCCCAGCATTTT
CASSLARGLTKGNQPQHF
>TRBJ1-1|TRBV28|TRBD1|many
TGTGCCAGCAGACAGGGACAGGGTCGGGTGGGGAACATGGAAGCTTTCTTT
CASRQGQGRVGNMEAFF
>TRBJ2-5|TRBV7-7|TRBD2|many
TGTGCCAGCAGCCGGACTAGCGTTCAAGAGACCCAGTACTTC
CASSRTSVQETQYF
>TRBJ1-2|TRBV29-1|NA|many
TGCAGCGTCCCAGACCCAGTTTATGGCTACACCTTC
CSVPDPVYGYTF
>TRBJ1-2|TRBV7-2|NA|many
TGTGCCAGCAGCCGGGATCAGAACTATGGCTACACCTTC
CASSRDQNYGYTF
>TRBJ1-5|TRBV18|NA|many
TGTGCCAGCTCACCACAGGGGGATCAGCCCCAGCATTTT
CASSPQGDQPQHF
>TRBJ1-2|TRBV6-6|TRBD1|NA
TGTGCCAGCAGCTTGACAGGGATCCATGGCTACACCTTC
CASSLTGIHGYTF
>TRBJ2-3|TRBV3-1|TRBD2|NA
TGTGCCAGCAGCCAAACTAGCGGGTACACAGATACGCAGTATTTT
CASSQTSGYTDTQYF
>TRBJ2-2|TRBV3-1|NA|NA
TGTGCCAGCAGCCATTATGATCATAACACCGGGGAGCTGTTTTTT
CASSHYDHNTGELFF
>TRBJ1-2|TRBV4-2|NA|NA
TGTGCCAGCAGCCAGTTGGCAGGGTTTAACTATGGCTACACCTTC
CASSQLAGFNYGYTF
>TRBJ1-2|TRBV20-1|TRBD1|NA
TGCAGTGCTCCGGACAGGGGGCTCGGCTACACCTTC
CSAPDRGLGYTF
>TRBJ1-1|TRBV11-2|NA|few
TGTGCCAGCAGCTTAACCCGGACCGGAAACACTGAAGCTTTCTTT
CASSLTRTGNTEAFF
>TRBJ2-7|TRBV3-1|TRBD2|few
TGTGCCAGCACCCACACTAGCGGGGGCCAGTACGAGCAGTACTTC
CASTHTSGGQYEQYF
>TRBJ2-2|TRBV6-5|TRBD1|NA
TGTGCCAGCACCAGGACAGGGGTCGGCGGGGAGCTGTTTTTT
CASTRTGVGGELFF
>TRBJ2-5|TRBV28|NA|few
NA
CASSSSLETQYF
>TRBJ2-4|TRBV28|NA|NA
TGTGCCAGTCTCTCTTTGGGAAACATTCAGTACTTC
CASLSLGNIQYF
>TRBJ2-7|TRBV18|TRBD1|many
TGTGCCAGCTCTCAGACCGGGACAGAGAGCTCCTACGAGCAGTACTTC
CASSQTGTESSYEQYF
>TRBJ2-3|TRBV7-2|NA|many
TGTGCCAGCAGCGCTGGAACCCGGGGGGATACGCAGTATTTT
CASSAGTRGDTQYF